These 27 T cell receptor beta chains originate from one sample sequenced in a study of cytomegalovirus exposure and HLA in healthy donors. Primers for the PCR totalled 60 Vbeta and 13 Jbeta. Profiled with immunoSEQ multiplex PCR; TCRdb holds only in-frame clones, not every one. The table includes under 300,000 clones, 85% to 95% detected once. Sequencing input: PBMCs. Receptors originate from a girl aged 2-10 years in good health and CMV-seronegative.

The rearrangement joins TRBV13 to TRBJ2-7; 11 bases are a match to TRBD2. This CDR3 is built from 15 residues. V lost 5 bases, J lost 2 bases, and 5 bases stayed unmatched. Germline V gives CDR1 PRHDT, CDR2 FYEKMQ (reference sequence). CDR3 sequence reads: CASSPTSGGTYEQYF. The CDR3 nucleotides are TGTGCCAGCAGCCCCACTAGCGGGGGAACCTACGAGCAGTACTTC. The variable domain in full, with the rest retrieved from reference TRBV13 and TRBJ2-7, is AAGVIQSPRHLIKEKRETATLKCYPIPRHDTVYWYQQGPGQDPQFLISFYEKMQSDKGSIPDRFSAQQFSDYHSELNMSSLELGDSALYFCASSPTSGGTYEQYFGPGTRLTVT.

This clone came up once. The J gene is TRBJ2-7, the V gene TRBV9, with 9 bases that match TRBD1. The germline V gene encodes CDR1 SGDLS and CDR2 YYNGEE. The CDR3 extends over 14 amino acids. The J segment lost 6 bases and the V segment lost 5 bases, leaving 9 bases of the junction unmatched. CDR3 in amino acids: CASSTRDRDGEQYF. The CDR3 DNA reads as TGTGCCAGCAGTACCCGGGACAGGGACGGCGAGCAGTACTTC.

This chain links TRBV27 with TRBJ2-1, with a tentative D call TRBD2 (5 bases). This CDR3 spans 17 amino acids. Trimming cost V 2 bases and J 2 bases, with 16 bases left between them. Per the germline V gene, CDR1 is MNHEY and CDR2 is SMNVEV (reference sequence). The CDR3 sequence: CASSLRGASRAYNEQFF. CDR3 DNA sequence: TGTGCCAGCAGTTTAAGAGGTGCTAGCAGAGCCTACAATGAGCAGTTCTTC.

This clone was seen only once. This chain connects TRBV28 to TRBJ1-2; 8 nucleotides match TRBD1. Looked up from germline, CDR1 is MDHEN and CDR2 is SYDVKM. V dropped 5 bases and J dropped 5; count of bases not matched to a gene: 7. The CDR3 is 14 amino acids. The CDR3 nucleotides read TGTGCCAGCAGTGCCTCAGGGGGCAGGTATGGCTACACCTTC. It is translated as CASSASGGRYGYTF.

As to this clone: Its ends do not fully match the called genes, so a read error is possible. CDR3 amino acids: CSSSPGQGASREQYF. Here the CDR3 DNA reads TGTTCCAGCAGCCCCGGACAGGGAGCCTCTAGGGAGCAGTACTTC. The chain links TRBV7-9 to TRBJ2-7, with TRBD1 matching 8 bases. The CDR3 loop spans 15 amino acids. Looked up from germline, CDR1 is SEHNR and CDR2 is FQNEAQ (reference sequence).

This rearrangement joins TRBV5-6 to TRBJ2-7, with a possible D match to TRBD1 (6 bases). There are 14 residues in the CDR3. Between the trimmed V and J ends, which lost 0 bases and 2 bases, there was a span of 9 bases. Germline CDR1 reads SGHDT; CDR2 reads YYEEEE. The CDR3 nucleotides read TGTGCCAGCAGCTTGGCAGGGGACCCCTACGAGCAGTACTTC. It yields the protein CASSLAGDPYEQYF.

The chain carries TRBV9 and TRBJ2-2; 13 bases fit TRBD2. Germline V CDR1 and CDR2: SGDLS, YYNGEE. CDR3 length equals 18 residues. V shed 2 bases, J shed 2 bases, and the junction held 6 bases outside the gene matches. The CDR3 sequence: CASSVTSGGQTNTGELFF. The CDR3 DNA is TGTGCCAGCAGCGTGACTAGCGGGGGGCAAACAAACACCGGGGAGCTGTTTTTT.

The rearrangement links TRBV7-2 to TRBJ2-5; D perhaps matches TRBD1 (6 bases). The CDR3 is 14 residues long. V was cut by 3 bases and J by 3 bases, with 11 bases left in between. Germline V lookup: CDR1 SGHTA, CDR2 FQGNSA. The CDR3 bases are TGTGCCAGCAGCTTGAACAGGGTCAAAGAGACCCAGTACTTC. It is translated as CASSLNRVKETQYF.

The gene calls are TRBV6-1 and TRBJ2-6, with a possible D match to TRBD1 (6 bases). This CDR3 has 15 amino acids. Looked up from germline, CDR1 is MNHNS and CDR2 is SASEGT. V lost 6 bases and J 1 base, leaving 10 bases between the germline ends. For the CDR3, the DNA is TGTGCCAGCAGAGACCAGGGGTCTGGGGCCAACGTCCTGACTTTC. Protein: CASRDQGSGANVLTF.

The CDR3, as DNA: TGTGCCAGCAGCTTACCTGGACAAACCGCCTACGAGCAGTACTTC. Translated: CASSLPGQTAYEQYF. The chain couples TRBV7-9 to TRBJ2-7, with D possibly being TRBD1 (5 bases). Germline CDR1 reads SEHNR; CDR2 reads FQNEAQ (reference sequence). The CDR3 spans 15 residues. Trimming stripped 2 bases from V and 2 bases from J, with 13 bases between.

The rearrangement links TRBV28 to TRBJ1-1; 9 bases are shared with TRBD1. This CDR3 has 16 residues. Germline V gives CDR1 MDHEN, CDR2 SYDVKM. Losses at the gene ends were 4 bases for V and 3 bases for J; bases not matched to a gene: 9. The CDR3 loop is CASSSSHGQGHTEAFF. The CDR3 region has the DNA TGTGCCAGCAGTTCCTCCCACGGACAGGGGCACACTGAAGCTTTCTTT.

CDR3 in amino acids: CASSLVVAGGTDTQYF. CDR3 bases: TGTGCCAGCAGCTTGGTGGTAGCGGGAGGCACAGATACGCAGTATTTT. The chain uses TRBV5-4 and TRBJ2-3; 9 bases line up with TRBD2. Germline assignment: CDR1 SGHNT and CDR2 YYREEE (reference sequence). V trimming: 0 bases; J trimming: 1 base; junction bases outside the gene matches: 3. This CDR3 has 16 residues.

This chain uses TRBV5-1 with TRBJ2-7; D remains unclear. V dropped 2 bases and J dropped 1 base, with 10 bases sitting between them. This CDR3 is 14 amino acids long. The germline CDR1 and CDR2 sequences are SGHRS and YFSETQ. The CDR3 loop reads CASSLVGPSYEQYF. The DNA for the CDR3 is TGCGCCAGCAGCTTAGTCGGTCCTTCCTACGAGCAGTACTTC.

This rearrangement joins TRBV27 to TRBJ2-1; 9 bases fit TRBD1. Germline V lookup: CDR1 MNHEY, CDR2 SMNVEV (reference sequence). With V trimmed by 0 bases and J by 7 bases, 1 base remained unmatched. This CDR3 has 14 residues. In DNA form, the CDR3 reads TGTGCCAGCAGTTTATCCGGGACAGGGAATGAGCAGTTCTTC. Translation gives CASSLSGTGNEQFF.

The DNA for the CDR3 is TGTGCCAGCAGCCCAGGGGCGTACGAGCAGTACTTC. This sequence encodes CASSPGAYEQYF. V is TRBV7-8 and J is TRBJ2-7; possibly TRBD1 for D (6 bases). The germline CDR1 and CDR2 sequences are SGHVS and FQNEAQ. There are 12 residues in the CDR3. The V end was cut by 5 bases, the J end by 4 bases, with 9 bases between. Supplemented by reference TRBV7-8 and TRBJ2-7, the full variable domain reads GAGVSQSPRYKVAKRGQDVALRCDPISGHVSLFWYQQALGQGPEFLTYFQNEAQLDKSGLPSDRFFAERPEGSVSTLKIQRTQQEDSAVYLCASSPGAYEQYFGPGTRLTVT.

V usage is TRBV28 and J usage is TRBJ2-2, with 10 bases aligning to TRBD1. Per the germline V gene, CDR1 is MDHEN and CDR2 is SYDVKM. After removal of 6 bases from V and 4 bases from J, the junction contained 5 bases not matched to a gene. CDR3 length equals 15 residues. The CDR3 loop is CASSPGQGGTGELFF. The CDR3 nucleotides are TGTGCCAGCAGCCCTGGACAGGGGGGCACCGGGGAGCTGTTTTTT.

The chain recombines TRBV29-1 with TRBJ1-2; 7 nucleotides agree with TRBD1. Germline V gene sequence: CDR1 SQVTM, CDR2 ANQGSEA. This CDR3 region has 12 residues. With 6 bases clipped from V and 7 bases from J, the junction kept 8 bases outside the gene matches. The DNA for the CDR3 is TGCAGCGTCGGAACCAACAGGGGTGGCTACACCTTC. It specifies CSVGTNRGGYTF.

CDR3 nucleotides: TGTGCCATCAGTGGGGGACAGGGATCGAATTCACCCCTCCACTTT. Its translation is CAISGGQGSNSPLHF. The rearrangement joins TRBV10-3 to TRBJ1-6, with 9 bases aligning to TRBD1. Trimming cost V 4 bases and J 7 bases; bases outside gene matches: 5. The CDR3 has 15 amino acids. The germline CDR1 and CDR2 sequences are ENHRY and SYGVKD.

The CDR3 region is CASSEGRGVNTEAFF. CDR3 DNA sequence: TGTGCCAGCAGTGAAGGCAGGGGAGTGAACACTGAAGCTTTCTTT. V is TRBV6-1 and J is TRBJ1-1; D possibly corresponds to TRBD1 (6 bases). Germline CDR1 MNHNS, CDR2 SASEGT. The CDR3 runs 15 residues. V was shortened by 1 base and J by 0 bases, with 9 bases between the two germline ends.

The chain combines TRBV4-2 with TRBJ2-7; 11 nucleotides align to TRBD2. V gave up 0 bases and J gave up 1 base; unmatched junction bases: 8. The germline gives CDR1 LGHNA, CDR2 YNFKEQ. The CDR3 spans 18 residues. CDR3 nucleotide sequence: TGTGCCAGCAGCCAAGAGGCCCCTGCTAGCGGGGGGTCCTACGAGCAGTACTTC. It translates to CASSQEAPASGGSYEQYF.

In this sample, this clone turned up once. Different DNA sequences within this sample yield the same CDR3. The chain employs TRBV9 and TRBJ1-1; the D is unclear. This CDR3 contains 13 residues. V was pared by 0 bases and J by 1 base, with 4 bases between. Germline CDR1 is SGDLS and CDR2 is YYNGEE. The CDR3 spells CASSVAGNTEAFF. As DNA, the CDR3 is TGTGCCAGCAGCGTAGCCGGGAACACTGAAGCTTTCTTT.

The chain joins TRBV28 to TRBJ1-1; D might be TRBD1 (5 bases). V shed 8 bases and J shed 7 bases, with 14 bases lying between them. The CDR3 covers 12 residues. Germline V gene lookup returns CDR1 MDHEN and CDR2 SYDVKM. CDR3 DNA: TGTGCCAGCGGTTCGCCACAGGTTGAAGCTTTCTTT. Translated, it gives CASGSPQVEAFF.

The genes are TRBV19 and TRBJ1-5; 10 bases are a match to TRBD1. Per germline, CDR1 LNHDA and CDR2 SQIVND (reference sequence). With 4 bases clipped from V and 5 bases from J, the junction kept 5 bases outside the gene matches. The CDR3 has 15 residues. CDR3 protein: CASSTDRGPHQPQHF. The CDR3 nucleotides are TGTGCCAGTAGTACCGACAGGGGGCCTCATCAGCCCCAGCATTTT.

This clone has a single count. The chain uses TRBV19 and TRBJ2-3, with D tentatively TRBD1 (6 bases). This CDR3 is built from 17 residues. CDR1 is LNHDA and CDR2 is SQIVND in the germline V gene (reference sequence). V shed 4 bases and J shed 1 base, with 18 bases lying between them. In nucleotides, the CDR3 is TGTGCCAGTAGTACCTATCTATCAGGGGTACGCACAGATACGCAGTATTTT. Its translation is CASSTYLSGVRTDTQYF.

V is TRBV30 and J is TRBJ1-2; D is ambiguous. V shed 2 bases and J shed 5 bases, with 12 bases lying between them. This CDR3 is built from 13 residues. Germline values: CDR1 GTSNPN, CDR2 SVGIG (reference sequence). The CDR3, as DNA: TGTGCCTGGAGTCCGGGTATTGGGTATGGCTACACCTTC. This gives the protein CAWSPGIGYGYTF.

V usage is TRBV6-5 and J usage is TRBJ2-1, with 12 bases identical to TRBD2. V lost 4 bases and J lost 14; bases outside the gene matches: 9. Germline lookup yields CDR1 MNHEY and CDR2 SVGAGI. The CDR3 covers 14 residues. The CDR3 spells CASSSLFLAGGEFF. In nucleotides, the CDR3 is TGTGCCAGCAGTTCCTTATTCCTAGCGGGAGGGGAGTTCTTC.

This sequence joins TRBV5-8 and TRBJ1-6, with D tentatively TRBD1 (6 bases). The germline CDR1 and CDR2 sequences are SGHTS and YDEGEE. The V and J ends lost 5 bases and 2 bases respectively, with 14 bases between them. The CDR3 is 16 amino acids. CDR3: CASSQQGMAYNSPLHF. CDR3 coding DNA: TGTGCCAGCAGTCAACAGGGAATGGCCTATAATTCACCCCTCCACTTT. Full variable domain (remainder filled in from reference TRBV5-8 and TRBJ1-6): EAGVTQSPTHLIKTRGQQATLRCSPISGHTSVYWYQQALGLGLQFLLWYDEGEERNRGNFPPRFSGRQFPNYSSELNVNALELEDSALYLCASSQQGMAYNSPLHFGNGTRLTVT.